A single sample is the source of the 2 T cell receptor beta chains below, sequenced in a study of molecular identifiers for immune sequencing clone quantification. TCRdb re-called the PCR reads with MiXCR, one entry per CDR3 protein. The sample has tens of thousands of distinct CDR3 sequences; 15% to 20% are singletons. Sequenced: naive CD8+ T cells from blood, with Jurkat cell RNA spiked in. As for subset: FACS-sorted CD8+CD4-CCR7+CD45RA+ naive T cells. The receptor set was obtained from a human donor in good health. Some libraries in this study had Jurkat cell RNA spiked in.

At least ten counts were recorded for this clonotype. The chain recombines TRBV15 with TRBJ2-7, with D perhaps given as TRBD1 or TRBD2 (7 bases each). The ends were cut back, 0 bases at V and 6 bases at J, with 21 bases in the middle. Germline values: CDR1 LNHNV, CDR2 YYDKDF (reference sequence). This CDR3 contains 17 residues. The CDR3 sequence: CATSRDKWGQRGSEQYF. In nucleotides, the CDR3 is TGTGCCACCAGCAGAGATAAGTGGGGACAGCGGGGATCCGAGCAGTACTTC.

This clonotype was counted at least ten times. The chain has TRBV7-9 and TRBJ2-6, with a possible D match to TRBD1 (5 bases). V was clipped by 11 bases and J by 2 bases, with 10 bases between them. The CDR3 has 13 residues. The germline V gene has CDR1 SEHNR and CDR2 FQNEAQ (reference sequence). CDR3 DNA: TGTGCCGGGGCACCCGCTGGGGCCAACGTCCTGACTTTC. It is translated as CAGAPAGANVLTF.